This entry describes one TCR beta chain. This record comes from a study of blood T cell repertoires in COVID-19. At the level of the study: Samples taken during acute and convalescent COVID-19 were collected in the United States, Italy and Spain. T cells, B-cell-depleted T cells, or PBMCs supplied cDNA or gDNA.

Methods used by the authors: The assay estimated nucleated cells by amplifying reference gene primers. Clones were read by immunoSEQ multiplex PCR, and TCRdb kept only the in-frame ones, dropping some. V and J calls and clone size are as listed in that table; D and trimming were resolved from the DNA. The data contain about 120,000 clones, roughly 84% of them singletons. V lost 4 bases, J lost 7 bases, and 7 bases stayed unmatched. Looked up from germline, CDR1 is SGHVS and CDR2 is FNYEAQ. CDR3 length equals 16 residues. Sequenced input: peripheral blood. The chain carries TRBV7-6 and TRBJ2-1; 13 bases are shared with TRBD2. The origin of this receptor is a man aged 60 to 69 with acute or convalescent COVID-19. The CDR3: CASSSLLAGGANEQFF. CDR3 DNA: TGTGCCAGCAGCTCCCTACTAGCGGGAGGGGCGAATGAGCAGTTCTTC.